These 28 T cell receptor beta chains came from one sample sequenced in a study of CD8+ T cells in alopecia areata. RNA extraction and reverse transcription yielded cDNA as sequencing template. Sequencing was performed with immunoSEQ multiplex PCR; in TCRdb, only in-frame clones are kept and a portion is missing. The table shows over 100,000 clones, with 49% occurring only once. Source: CD8+ T cells sorted from blood, taken at week 0. Source of these receptors: a human donor with alopecia areata.

This chain connects TRBV9 to TRBJ2-5; D may correspond to TRBD1 or TRBD2 (6 bases each). Trimming took 4 bases from V and 4 from J, leaving 11 bases between them. There are 13 residues in the CDR3. Germline CDR1 SGDLS, CDR2 YYNGEE. CDR3 residues: CASSLQGGETQYF. The CDR3 DNA is TGTGCCAGCAGCCTACAGGGAGGAGAGACCCAGTACTTC.

This clone was seen more than once but under ten times. The V call is TRBV13, the J call TRBJ2-1; 10 bases are a match to TRBD2. CDR1 is PRHDT, CDR2 FYEKMQ, per germline (reference sequence). Unmatched junction bases numbered 5, after V lost 6 bases and J lost 3 bases. The CDR3 has 15 amino acids. CDR3 sequence (DNA): TGTGCCAGCAGTGACTCTAGCGGGGGCTACAATGAGCAGTTCTTC. It is translated as CASSDSSGGYNEQFF.

The CDR3 DNA follows: TGCGCCAGCGGGGACACCACTGGTCTTGAAGCTTTCTTT. This gives the protein CASGDTTGLEAFF. The V call is TRBV5-1, the J call TRBJ1-1; D is perhaps TRBD1 (6 bases). Germline V gene data show CDR1 as SGHRS and CDR2 as YFSETQ. With 7 bases removed from V and 7 bases from J, the gap between germline ends came to 17 bases. The CDR3 has 13 residues.

In its sample, this clone was seen a few times. The V gene is TRBV19, the J gene TRBJ1-1, with a weak D call TRBD1 (6 bases). The V and J ends lost 3 bases and 6 bases respectively, with 14 bases between them. Germline loops: CDR1 LNHDA, CDR2 SQIVND (reference sequence). This CDR3 comprises 14 residues. The CDR3 region has the DNA TGTGCCAGTAGTATCCCCGCAGGGGACGCTGAAGCTTTCTTT. It translates to CASSIPAGDAEAFF.

This clone was seen a handful of times. The rearrangement uses TRBV10-2 and TRBJ2-6; D gene unclear. This CDR3 region has 14 residues. Germline CDR1 and CDR2: WSHSY and SAAADI. Trimming took 4 bases from V and 1 from J, leaving 5 bases between them. CDR3 DNA sequence: TGCGCCAGCAGTGGGAGATCTGGGGCCAACGTCCTGACTTTC. Its protein is CASSGRSGANVLTF.

This chain connects TRBV6-1 to TRBJ1-2; 10 bases match TRBD1. Germline loops: CDR1 MNHNS, CDR2 SASEGT. This CDR3 is 14 amino acids long. Here the CDR3 reads CAGTGTGDNYGYTF. The CDR3, as DNA: TGTGCTGGGACCGGGACAGGGGACAACTATGGCTACACCTTC.

Ten or more counts support this clone. The sample has other DNA sequences that encode this CDR3 too. This sequence joins TRBV13 and TRBJ1-2; weak D call: TRBD1 (6 bases). CDR1 and CDR2 (germline): PRHDT, FYEKMQ (reference sequence). This CDR3 is 13 amino acids long. Trimming pared 0 bases from V and 8 bases from J, leaving 10 bases between. CDR3 region: CASSLGQGGGYTF. The CDR3, as DNA: TGTGCCAGCAGCTTAGGACAGGGAGGAGGCTACACCTTC.

This clone was seen only a few times. This chain connects TRBV2 to TRBJ1-5; 10 bases agree with TRBD1. The J segment lost 4 bases and the V segment lost 6 bases, leaving 9 bases of the junction unmatched. This CDR3 is 16 amino acids long. Germline V gives CDR1 SNHLY, CDR2 FYNNEI. This CDR3 reads CASSAGTGEGNQPQHF. CDR3 DNA: TGTGCCAGCAGCGCCGGGACAGGGGAAGGGAATCAGCCCCAGCATTTT.

V is TRBV27 and J is TRBJ2-1; D unclear. V lost 3 bases to trimming and J lost 4 bases, with 4 bases between them. The CDR3 is 12 residues long. Germline V gives CDR1 MNHEY, CDR2 SMNVEV (reference sequence). CDR3 sequence reads: CASSLGYNEQFF. The DNA for the CDR3 is TGTGCCAGCAGTTTGGGTTACAATGAGCAGTTCTTC.

The gene calls are TRBV27 and TRBJ2-7; D is uncertain. V was pared by 6 bases and J by 1 base, with 7 bases between. Germline lookup yields CDR1 MNHEY and CDR2 SMNVEV (reference sequence). This CDR3 spans 12 amino acids. The CDR3: CASRGLSYEQYF. The CDR3 coding sequence is TGTGCCAGCAGGGGCTTGTCCTACGAGCAGTACTTC.

This clone has just a few counts. For the CDR3, the DNA is TGTGCCAGTAGTATAAGGGAGGAGGATGGTTCACCCCTCCACTTT. Translated, it gives CASSIREEDGSPLHF. The V and J genes are TRBV19 and TRBJ1-6; D ambiguous. Germline assignment: CDR1 LNHDA and CDR2 SQIVND (reference sequence). Deletions cut 2 bases from V and 9 bases from J, with 14 bases between. This CDR3 has 15 residues.

The V call is TRBV25-1, the J call TRBJ1-1; 7 bases align to TRBD1. V gave up 1 base and J gave up 0 bases; unmatched junction bases: 2. CDR1 and CDR2 (germline): MGHDK, SYGVNS. This CDR3 comprises 15 residues. The CDR3 DNA reads TGTGCCAGCAGTGAATGGGGACAGCTGAACACTGAAGCTTTCTTT. Translated: CASSEWGQLNTEAFF.

This clone was recorded a few times. The chain joins TRBV5-4 to TRBJ2-7; 11 bases line up with TRBD2. V was pared by 3 bases and J by 2 bases, with 4 bases of the junction left unmatched. Germline CDR1 and CDR2: SGHNT and YYREEE (reference sequence). The CDR3 totals 15 residues. The CDR3 reads CASSSPSGGTYEQYF. CDR3 in DNA: TGTGCCAGCAGCTCGCCTAGCGGGGGGACCTACGAGCAGTACTTC. The full variable domain, completed using reference TRBV5-4 and TRBJ2-7, is ETGVTQSPTHLIKTRGQQVTLRCSSQSGHNTVSWYQQALGQGPQFIFQYYREEENGRGNFPPRFSGLQFPNYSSELNVNALELDDSALYLCASSSPSGGTYEQYFGPGTRLTVT.

This clone has a handful of counts. The J gene is TRBJ1-2, the V gene TRBV19; D might be TRBD1 (5 bases). CDR3 length: 12 residues. Deletions cut 5 bases from V and 4 bases from J, with 8 bases between. Germline V gene sequence: CDR1 LNHDA, CDR2 SQIVND (reference sequence). CDR3 sequence reads: CASSHDSYGYTF. As DNA, the CDR3 is TGTGCCAGTAGTCACGACAGCTATGGCTACACCTTC. Using reference TRBV19 and TRBJ1-2 for the parts outside the CDR3, the full variable domain is DGGITQSPKYLFRKEGQNVTLSCEQNLNHDAMYWYRQDPGQGLRLIYYSQIVNDFQKGDIAEGYSVSREKKESFPLTVTSAQKNPTAFYLCASSHDSYGYTFGSGTRLTVV.

The chain joins TRBV6-1 to TRBJ2-2; D is perhaps TRBD2 (7 bases). Trimming removed 6 bases from V and 3 bases from J, with 11 bases in between. Germline values: CDR1 MNHNS, CDR2 SASEGT. This CDR3 comprises 14 residues. The CDR3 DNA is TGTGCCAGCAGAGGGGGGGACGACACCGGGGAGCTGTTTTTT. It codes for CASRGGDDTGELFF.

The V gene is TRBV4-1, the J gene TRBJ2-7; D gene unclear. The CDR3 has 14 residues. Germline-derived CDR1 and CDR2 are MGHRA and YSYEKL. The ends were cut back, 4 bases at V and 5 bases at J, with 15 bases in the middle. CDR3 amino acids: CASSPRTMIHEQYF. CDR3 coding DNA: TGCGCCAGCAGCCCAAGGACCATGATCCACGAGCAGTACTTC.

This clone turned up a few times. This sequence joins TRBV29-1 and TRBJ1-2; D call uncertain. CDR3 length: 15 amino acids. Looked up from germline, CDR1 is SQVTM and CDR2 is ANQGSEA. The V and J ends lost 1 base and 6 bases respectively, with 18 bases between them. CDR3 protein: CSVEVGLGLIDGYTF. In nucleotides, the CDR3 is TGCAGCGTTGAAGTTGGCTTGGGTTTAATCGATGGCTACACCTTC.

The chain recombines TRBV13 with TRBJ2-7, with a tentative D call TRBD1 (5 bases). This CDR3 spans 13 amino acids. Trimming took off 5 bases at V and 5 bases at J, with 13 bases between the two ends. In germline, CDR1 is PRHDT, CDR2 FYEKMQ (reference sequence). CDR3 region: CASSLPGRHEQYF. The CDR3 coding sequence is TGTGCCAGCAGCCTCCCAGGGCGCCACGAGCAGTACTTC.

The rearrangement links TRBV19 to TRBJ2-5; D tentatively fits TRBD1 or TRBD2 (5 bases each). V shed 3 bases and J shed 4 bases, with 15 bases lying between them. From germline, CDR1 is LNHDA and CDR2 SQIVND (reference sequence). The CDR3 loop spans 15 amino acids. The CDR3 spells CASSIGIWGSETQYF. CDR3 sequence (DNA): TGTGCCAGTAGTATTGGAATTTGGGGGTCAGAGACCCAGTACTTC. The full variable domain, rest sourced from reference TRBV19 and TRBJ2-5, is DGGITQSPKYLFRKEGQNVTLSCEQNLNHDAMYWYRQDPGQGLRLIYYSQIVNDFQKGDIAEGYSVSREKKESFPLTVTSAQKNPTAFYLCASSIGIWGSETQYFGPGTRLLVL.

This clone was picked up a small number of times. This chain links TRBV5-1 with TRBJ2-3; 7 nucleotides line up with TRBD1. V shed 2 bases and J 3 bases; nucleotides not matched to a gene: 3. The germline gives CDR1 SGHRS, CDR2 YFSETQ. The CDR3 is made up of 14 amino acids. CDR3 sequence reads: CASSFDRVTDTQYF. The DNA for the CDR3 is TGCGCCAGCAGCTTCGACAGGGTAACAGATACGCAGTATTTT. Complete variable domain (other parts from reference TRBV5-1 and TRBJ2-3): KAGVTQTPRYLIKTRGQQVTLSCSPISGHRSVSWYQQTPGQGLQFLFEYFSETQRNKGNFPGRFSGRQFSNSRSEMNVSTLELGDSALYLCASSFDRVTDTQYFGPGTRLTVL.

The chain combines TRBV27 with TRBJ1-5; 8 nucleotides line up with TRBD1. The CDR3 covers 16 residues. V lost 4 bases to trimming and J lost 6 bases; unmatched junction nucleotides: 11. CDR1 is MNHEY and CDR2 is SMNVEV in the germline V gene (reference sequence). The CDR3 loop reads CASSSRTGSGRQPQHF. Here the CDR3 DNA reads TGTGCCAGCAGTTCCAGGACAGGGAGTGGGCGTCAGCCCCAGCATTTT.

As regards this clone: The same CDR3 also results from other DNA sequences found in this sample. The chain is built from TRBV10-3 and TRBJ2-5; unclear D gene. This CDR3 comprises 11 residues. The ends were cut back, 2 bases at V and 5 bases at J, with 3 bases in the middle. CDR1 and CDR2 from the germline V gene are ENHRY and SYGVKD. CDR3 DNA sequence: TGTGCCATCAGTGAGGGTGAGACCCAGTACTTC. This gives the protein CAISEGETQYF.

By share of the sample, this clone is medium-sized. The same CDR3 arises from other DNA sequences in this sample as well. The genes are TRBV7-3 and TRBJ1-1; TRBD1 might be the D (5 bases). The CDR3 consists of 14 residues. V was clipped by 6 bases and J by 4 bases, with 15 bases between them. From germline, CDR1 is SGHTA and CDR2 FQGTGA. The CDR3 here is CASSPGLLGTEAFF. Here the CDR3 DNA reads TGTGCCAGCAGTCCAGGGTTGTTAGGCACTGAAGCTTTCTTT.

This clone has a handful of counts. The V call is TRBV4-1, the J call TRBJ2-7, with unresolved D. CDR3 length: 15 residues. Trimming took 0 bases from V and 2 from J, leaving 11 bases between them. From germline, CDR1 is MGHRA and CDR2 YSYEKL. This CDR3 reads CASSQERLPTYEQYF. For the CDR3, the DNA is TGCGCCAGCAGCCAAGAAAGGCTACCTACCTACGAGCAGTACTTC.

The rearrangement uses TRBV4-1 and TRBJ1-1; 7 bases fit TRBD1. The CDR3 length is 16 residues. Germline V gene lookup returns CDR1 MGHRA and CDR2 YSYEKL. With 2 bases clipped from V and 4 bases from J, the junction kept 10 bases outside the gene matches. CDR3: CASSQLLTGRSTEAFF. The CDR3 DNA sequence: TGCGCCAGCAGCCAACTACTGACAGGGAGGAGCACTGAAGCTTTCTTT.

Only a few counts were recorded for this clone. The J gene is TRBJ2-2, the V gene TRBV23-1, with 8 bases matching TRBD2. TRBV23-1 is sorted into the ORF group, with uncertain function. Germline trimming cut 1 base from V and 1 base from J; bases unmatched to any gene: 5. The CDR3 runs 17 residues. The CDR3 loop is CASSQFGGAGNTGELFF. CDR3 nucleotides: TGCGCCAGCAGTCAATTCGGGGGGGCCGGGAACACCGGGGAGCTGTTTTTT.

In its sample, this clone was seen a few times. The chain combines TRBV13 with TRBJ1-2; a possible D gene is TRBD1 (5 bases). V was pared by 4 bases and J by 0 bases, with 9 bases between. The CDR3 runs to 14 residues. In germline, CDR1 is PRHDT, CDR2 FYEKMQ (reference sequence). CDR3 nucleotides: TGTGCCAGCAGCTCCGGGACCACTAACTATGGCTACACCTTC. This codes for CASSSGTTNYGYTF.

The rearrangement joins TRBV29-1 to TRBJ2-2; a possible D gene is TRBD2 (6 bases). There are 14 residues in the CDR3. Germline assignment: CDR1 SQVTM and CDR2 ANQGSEA. The V end was cut by 4 bases, the J end by 1 base, with 10 bases between. The CDR3 nucleotides read TGCAGCGTTGGTGGTAGCGGGAACACCGGGGAGCTGTTTTTT. It translates to CSVGGSGNTGELFF.